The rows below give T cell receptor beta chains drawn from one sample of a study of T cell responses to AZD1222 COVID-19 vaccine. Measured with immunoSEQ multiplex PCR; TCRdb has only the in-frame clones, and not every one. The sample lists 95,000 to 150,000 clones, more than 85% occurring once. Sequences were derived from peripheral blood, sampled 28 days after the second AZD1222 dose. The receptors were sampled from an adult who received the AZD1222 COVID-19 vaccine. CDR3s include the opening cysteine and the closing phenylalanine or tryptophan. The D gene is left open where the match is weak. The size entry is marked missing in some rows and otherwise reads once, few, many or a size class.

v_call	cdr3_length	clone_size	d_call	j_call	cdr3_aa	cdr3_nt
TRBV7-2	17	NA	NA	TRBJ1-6	CASSRIQGIDYNSPLHF	TGTGCCAGCAGCAGAATCCAGGGCATTGACTATAATTCACCCCTCCACTTT
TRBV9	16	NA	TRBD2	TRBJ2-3	CASSPHGTSGTDTQYF	TGTGCCAGCAGCCCCCACGGTACTAGCGGCACAGATACGCAGTATTTT
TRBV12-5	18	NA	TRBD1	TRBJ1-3	CASGFHFGQGAGGNTIYF	TGTGCTAGTGGTTTCCACTTCGGACAGGGGGCAGGAGGAAACACCATATATTTT
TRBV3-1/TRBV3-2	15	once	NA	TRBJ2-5	CASSQDQEGLQTQYF	TGTGCCAGCAGCCAAGATCAGGAGGGGCTACAGACCCAGTACTTC
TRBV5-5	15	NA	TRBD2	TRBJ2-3	CASSFPSGGMDTQYF	TGTGCCAGCAGCTTCCCGAGCGGGGGCATGGATACGCAGTATTTT
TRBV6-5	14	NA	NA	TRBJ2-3	CASSRGSRGDTQYF	TGTGCCAGCAGTCGGGGGTCACGGGGAGATACGCAGTATTTT
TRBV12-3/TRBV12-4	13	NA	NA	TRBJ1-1	CASSRFTNTEAFF	TGTGCCAGCAGCCGCTTTACGAACACTGAAGCTTTCTTT
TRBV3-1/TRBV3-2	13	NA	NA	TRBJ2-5	CASSQGDGETQYF	TGTGCCAGCAGCCAAGGCGACGGGGAGACCCAGTACTTC
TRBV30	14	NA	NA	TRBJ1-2	CAWSPGSHQVGYTF	TGTGCCTGGAGCCCCGGGTCCCACCAAGTTGGCTACACCTTC
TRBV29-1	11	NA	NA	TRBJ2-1	CSLVLYNEQFF	TGCAGCCTCGTCTTATACAATGAGCAGTTCTTC
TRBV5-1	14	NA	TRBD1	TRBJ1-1	CASSTTGRVTEAFF	TGCGCCAGCAGCACGACAGGGCGGGTTACTGAAGCTTTCTTT
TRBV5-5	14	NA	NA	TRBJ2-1	CASSFSGGVDEQFF	TGTGCCAGCAGCTTCAGTGGAGGGGTCGATGAGCAGTTCTTC
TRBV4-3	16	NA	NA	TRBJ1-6	CASSQVKGSYNSPLHF	TGCGCCAGCAGCCAAGTGAAGGGATCCTATAATTCACCCCTCCACTTT
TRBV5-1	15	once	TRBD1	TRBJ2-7	CASSHRDRISYEQYF	TGCGCCAGCAGCCACCGGGACAGGATCTCCTACGAGCAGTACTTC
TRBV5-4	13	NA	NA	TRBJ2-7	CASSSDRRREQYF	TGTGCCAGCAGCTCGGACAGAAGGCGGGAGCAGTACTTC
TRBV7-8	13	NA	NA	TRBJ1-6	CASSLAGESPLHF	TGTGCCAGCAGCTTAGCAGGGGAGTCACCCCTCCACTTT
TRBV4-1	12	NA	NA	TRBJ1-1	CASSQPMGRAFF	TGCGCCAGCAGCCAACCCATGGGCAGAGCTTTCTTT
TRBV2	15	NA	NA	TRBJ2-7	CASSGVGPKGYEQYF	TGTGCCAGCAGTGGGGTGGGGCCGAAGGGCTACGAGCAGTACTTC
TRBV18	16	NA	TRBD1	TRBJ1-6	CASSSNTGGTNSPLHF	TGTGCCAGCTCATCTAATACAGGGGGCACGAATTCACCCCTCCACTTT
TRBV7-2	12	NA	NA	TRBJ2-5	CASRDAQETQYF	TGTGCCAGCCGGGACGCACAAGAGACCCAGTACTTC
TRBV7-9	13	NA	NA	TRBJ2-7	CASSFQESYEQYF	TGTGCCAGCAGCTTCCAGGAGTCCTACGAGCAGTACTTC
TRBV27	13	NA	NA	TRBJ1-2	CASSFGEGGGYTF	TGTGCCAGCAGTTTTGGCGAGGGTGGGGGCTACACCTTC
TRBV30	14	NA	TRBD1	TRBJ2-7	CAWSPGQGVDEQYF	TGTGCCTGGAGTCCGGGACAGGGGGTTGACGAGCAGTACTTC
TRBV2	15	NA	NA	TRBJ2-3	CASKGSARDTDTQYF	TGTGCCAGCAAAGGATCGGCCAGAGACACAGATACGCAGTATTTT
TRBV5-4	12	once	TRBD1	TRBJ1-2	CASSIDRGGYTF	TGTGCCAGCAGCATAGACAGGGGTGGCTACACCTTC
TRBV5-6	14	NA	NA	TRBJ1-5	CASSLARGGEPQHF	TGTGCCAGCAGCTTGGCTAGGGGGGGGGAGCCCCAGCATTTT